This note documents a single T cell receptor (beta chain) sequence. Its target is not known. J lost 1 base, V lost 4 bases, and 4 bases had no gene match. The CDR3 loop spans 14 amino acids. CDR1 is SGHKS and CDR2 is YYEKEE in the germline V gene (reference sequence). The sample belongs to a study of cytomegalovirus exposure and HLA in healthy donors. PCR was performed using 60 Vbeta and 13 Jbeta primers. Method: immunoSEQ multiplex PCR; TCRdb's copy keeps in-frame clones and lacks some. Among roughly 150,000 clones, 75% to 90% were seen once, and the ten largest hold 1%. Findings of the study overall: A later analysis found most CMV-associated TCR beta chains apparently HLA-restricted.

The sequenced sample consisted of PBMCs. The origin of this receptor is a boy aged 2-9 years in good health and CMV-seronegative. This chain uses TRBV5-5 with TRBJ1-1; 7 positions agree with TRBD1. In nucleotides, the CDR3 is TGTGCCAGCAGCCTTGACAGGGCGAACACTGAAGCTTTCTTT. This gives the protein CASSLDRANTEAFF.